This entry concerns a single T cell receptor beta chain. As originally analysed: Counts of nucleated cells, estimated from reference gene primer amplification, were obtained. Libraries were prepared by immunoSEQ multiplex PCR; TCRdb keeps only in-frame clonotypes and omits some of them. V and J calls and clone size are given by that table; D and trimming were obtained from the DNA. The sample contains approximately 240,000 clones, around four fifths of which appear only once. These data are taken from a study of blood T cell repertoires in COVID-19. The germline V gene has CDR1 GTSNPN and CDR2 SVGIG (reference sequence). Between the trimmed V and J ends, which lost 4 bases and 5 bases, there was a span of 17 bases. The CDR3 is 14 residues long.

The rearrangement uses TRBV30 and TRBJ1-1; D is uncertain. The sequence was collected from a woman aged 60-70 years with active or convalescent COVID-19. Sequencing used peripheral blood. The CDR3 protein is CAWNPDPYGTEAFF. CDR3 sequence (DNA): TGTGCCTGGAATCCTGACCCATACGGGACTGAAGCTTTCTTT.